This TCR beta chain was recorded in a study of blood T cell repertoires in COVID-19 (dated by TCRdb to about 2020). For the study in its entirety: Samples covering the acute and convalescent phases of COVID-19 were provided by collaborators in the United States, Italy and Spain. The prospective study material was composed of cDNA or gDNA derived from T cells, B-cell-depleted T cells, or PBMCs. Deeply sampled blood TCRbeta repertoires from subjects exposed to, actively infected with, or recovered from COVID-19 were included in the dataset. The repertoires were released in a freely available public database meant as a resource for research on the immune response to SARS-CoV-2. The samples were drawn from two sources: the first 160 participants of the ongoing ImmuneRACE study, and over 1,000 subjects contributed by 6 global collaborators. The sample metadata nearly always contained a de-identified subject ID, COVID-19 status, age in years and sex. Where HLA class I and class II types were available, the types were taken from metadata supplied by the sample provider, not from assay-based typing.

TCRbeta CDR3 regions were amplified from genomic DNA using the immunoSEQ Assay, a bias-controlled multiplex PCR. Per the original workflow: The number of nucleated cells in each sample was estimated by amplification of reference gene primers within the assay. Sequence reads were collapsed and filtered to measure the absolute abundance of every unique TCRbeta CDR3 rearrangement. For each sample, productive Simpson clonality was calculated as the square root of Simpson's diversity index over productive rearrangements. TCRdb provides this immuneACCESS table in a form limited to in-frame rearrangements. Some clones are lacking; in checked studies, under half of them reflect an unresolved V gene, and why the rest are absent is not known. The V and J calls and clone size were taken over from that table, and D and trimming were inferred from the DNA. Here the sample has about 200,000 clones; about nine tenths occur a single time. 0.75% to 0.95% of the sample is in the top ten clones.

Whole blood was collected in K2EDTA tubes by collaborating institutions according to the institutions' own protocols. For TCRbeta analysis, collaborators shipped samples in one of three forms: frozen whole blood, isolated PBMCs, or DNA extracted from either of those sample types. As concerns this clone: Its antigen remains undetermined. Base quality data are lacking; no much larger clone is found one base away.

Broader findings and caveats from the paper: The amount of clinical and demographic metadata varied by source and participant and was provided uncurated.

Relative to germline, V is 8 bases shorter and J is 6 bases shorter, with 9 bases between their ends. The CDR3, from cysteine to phenylalanine, totals 11 residues. Just the 33-base CDR3 DNA is kept, in frame starting at base 1. The sequence was obtained from a woman in her sixties or seventies with acute or convalescent COVID-19. Sequenced input: peripheral blood. The rearranged chain carries TRBV12-3 or TRBV12-4 and TRBJ2-3, with TRBD2 tentatively as D gene (5 bases match). The sequence in DNA is TGTGCCAGCCAGAGGGCTGATACGCAGTATTTT. The resulting protein is CASQRADTQYF.